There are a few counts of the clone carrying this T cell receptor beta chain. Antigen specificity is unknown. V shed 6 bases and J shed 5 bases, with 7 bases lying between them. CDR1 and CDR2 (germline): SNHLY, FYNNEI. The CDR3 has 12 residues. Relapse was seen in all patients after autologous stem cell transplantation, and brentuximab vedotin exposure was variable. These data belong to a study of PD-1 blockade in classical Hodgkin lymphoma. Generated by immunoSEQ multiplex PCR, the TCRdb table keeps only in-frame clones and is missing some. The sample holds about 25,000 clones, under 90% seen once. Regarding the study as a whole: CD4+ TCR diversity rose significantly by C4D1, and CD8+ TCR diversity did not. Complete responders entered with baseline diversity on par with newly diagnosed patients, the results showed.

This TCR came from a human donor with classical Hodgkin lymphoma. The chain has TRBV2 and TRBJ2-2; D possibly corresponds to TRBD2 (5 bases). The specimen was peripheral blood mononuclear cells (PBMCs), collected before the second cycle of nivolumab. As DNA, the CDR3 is TGTGCCAGCAGCACGGGGACCGGGGAGCTGTTTTTT. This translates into CASSTGTGELFF. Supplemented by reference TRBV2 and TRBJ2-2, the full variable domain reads EPEVTQTPSHQVTQMGQEVILRCVPISNHLYFYWYRQILGQKVEFLVSFYNNEISEKSEIFDDQFSVERPDGSNFTLKIRSTKLEDSAMYFCASSTGTGELFFGEGSRLTVL.